Listed below are T cell receptor beta chains from one sample, sequenced in a study of blood T cell repertoires in COVID-19. Clones were read by immunoSEQ multiplex PCR, and TCRdb kept only the in-frame ones, dropping some. This table holds some 250,000 clones, 70% to 90% found once. Specimen: peripheral blood. These receptors came from a human donor in a cohort sampled during active COVID-19. Each CDR3 is given with its conserved first and last residue. Each record gives: clone size, D gene, J gene, CDR3 length, V gene, CDR3 DNA, CDR3 protein. D genes are given only for firm matches. For some rows the clone size is stated as once, few or many, or as a class when expanded; others skip it.

>NA|NA|TRBJ2-2|13|TRBV5-4
TGTGCCAGCAGCATGCGGAGAGGGGGGGAGCTGTTTTTT
CASSMRRGGELFF
>NA|NA|TRBJ2-3|15|TRBV18
TGTGCCAGCTCCCAAGTCCCGGTGAGCACAGATACGCAGTATTTT
CASSQVPVSTDTQYF
>NA|NA|TRBJ1-5|12|TRBV27
TGTGCCAGCAGTTTTACAGGGCAGCCCCAGCATTTT
CASSFTGQPQHF
>NA|NA|TRBJ1-4|15|TRBV19
TGTGCCAGTAGCCCCCAGGGACTTGGAGATGAAAAACTGTTTTTT
CASSPQGLGDEKLFF
>NA|TRBD1|TRBJ2-7|16|TRBV18
TGTGCCAGCTCCACTTTAACGGCAGGGGGAGAGGACGAGCAGTACTTC
CASSTLTAGGEDEQYF
>NA|NA|TRBJ1-2|19|TRBV7-2
TGTGCCAGCAGCTTTTTACGGGTTCGAGGTGCGAAACAGGGCTATGGCTACACCTTC
CASSFLRVRGAKQGYGYTF
>NA|NA|TRBJ2-1|11|TRBV5-8
TGTGCCAGCAGTTACGTCGGTGAGCAGTTCTTC
CASSYVGEQFF
>NA|NA|TRBJ1-2|18|TRBV24-1
TGTGCCACCAGTGAAACAACTTTGGCGGACAGTTCTAACTATGGCTACACCTTC
CATSETTLADSSNYGYTF
>once|NA|TRBJ1-5|17|TRBV7-8
TGTGCCAGCAGCCCGAGGGGGTACACTAACGGCAATCAGCCCCAGCATTTT
CASSPRGYTNGNQPQHF
>NA|TRBD2|TRBJ2-7|18|TRBV7-2
TGTGCCAGCAGCTTAGTCGGGGGGGGTAGCGGGAGCTCCTACGAGCAGTACTTC
CASSLVGGGSGSSYEQYF
>NA|TRBD2|TRBJ2-7|15|TRBV5-1
TGCGCCAGCAGCTTGGTTCCAGGGAGGGCCGACGAGCAGTACTTC
CASSLVPGRADEQYF